This T cell receptor beta chain was found in a study of T cells after yellow fever vaccination. Whole-study context: Preparing low-cell-number fractions relied on SMART-Seq v4 Ultra Low Input. Study-level findings and limits: Clones from primary vaccination mostly reappeared after the booster (roughly 95% CD4, approximately 91% CD8).

A note on this clonotype: The antigen remains unidentified.

The V end was cut by 2 bases, the J end by 2 bases, with 9 bases between. This CDR3 spans 14 amino acids. From the 5' RACE reads, TCRdb called clonotypes with MiXCR, one entry per CDR3 protein. The table records under 150,000 distinct CDR3 sequences, 7.7% of them present only once. This chain connects TRBV12-3 or TRBV12-4 to TRBJ2-5; D not resolved. The input for sequencing was CD4+ T cells sorted from PBMCs, taken 5 days after the yellow fever booster vaccination. The sequence was collected from a man aged 30 to 45 who received the YFV17D yellow fever vaccine. CDR3 sequence: CASSLWYSQETQYF. The CDR3 region has the DNA TGTGCCAGCAGTTTATGGTACTCGCAAGAGACCCAGTACTTC.